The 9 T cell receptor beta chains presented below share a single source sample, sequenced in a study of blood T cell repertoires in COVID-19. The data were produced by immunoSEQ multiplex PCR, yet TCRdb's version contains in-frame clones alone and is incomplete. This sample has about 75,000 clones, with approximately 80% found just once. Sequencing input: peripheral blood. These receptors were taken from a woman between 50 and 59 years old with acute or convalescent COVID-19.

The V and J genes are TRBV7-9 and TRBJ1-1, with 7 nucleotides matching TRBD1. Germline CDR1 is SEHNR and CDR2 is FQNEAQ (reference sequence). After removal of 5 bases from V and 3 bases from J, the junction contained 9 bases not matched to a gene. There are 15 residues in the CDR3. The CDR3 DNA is TGTGCCAGCAGCATATTGACAGGGAGAGACACTGAAGCTTTCTTT. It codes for CASSILTGRDTEAFF.

The DNA for the CDR3 is TGTGCCAGCAGCCAAACAGGACTAGCGGGGAGCTATGAGCAGTTCTTC. The encoded protein is CASSQTGLAGSYEQFF. This rearrangement joins TRBV5-5 to TRBJ2-1; 12 positions agree with TRBD2. The V gene's germline CDR1 is SGHKS and CDR2 YYEKEE (reference sequence). The trim removed 4 bases at V and 8 bases at J, leaving 10 bases unmatched. There are 16 residues in the CDR3. Together with reference TRBV5-5 and TRBJ2-1, the CDR3 gives the full variable domain: DAGVTQSPTHLIKTRGQQVTLRCSPISGHKSVSWYQQVLGQGPQFIFQYYEKEERGRGNFPDRFSARQFPNYSSELNVNALLLGDSALYLCASSQTGLAGSYEQFFGPGTRLTVL.

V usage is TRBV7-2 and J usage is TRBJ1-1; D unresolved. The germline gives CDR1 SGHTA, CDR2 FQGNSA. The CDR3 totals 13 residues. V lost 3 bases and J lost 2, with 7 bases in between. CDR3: CASSFGRNTEAFF. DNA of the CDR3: TGTGCCAGCAGCTTCGGTCGAAACACTGAAGCTTTCTTT.

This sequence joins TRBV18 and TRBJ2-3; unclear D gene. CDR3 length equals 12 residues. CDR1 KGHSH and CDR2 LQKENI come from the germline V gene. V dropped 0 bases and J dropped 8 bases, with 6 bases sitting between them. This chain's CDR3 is CASSPPPGTQYF. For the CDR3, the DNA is TGTGCCAGCTCACCACCCCCCGGTACGCAGTATTTT.

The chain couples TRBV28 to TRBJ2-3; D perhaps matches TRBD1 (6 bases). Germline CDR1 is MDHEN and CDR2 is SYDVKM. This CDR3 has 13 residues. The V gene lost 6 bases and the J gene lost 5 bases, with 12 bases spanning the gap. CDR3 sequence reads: CASRGGRGDTQYF. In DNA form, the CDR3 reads TGTGCCAGCAGAGGGGGTCGTGGAGATACGCAGTATTTT.

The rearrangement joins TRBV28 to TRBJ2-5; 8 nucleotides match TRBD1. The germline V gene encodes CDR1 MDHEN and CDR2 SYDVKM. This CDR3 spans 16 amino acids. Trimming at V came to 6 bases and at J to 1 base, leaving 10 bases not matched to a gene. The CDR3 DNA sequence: TGTGCCAGCAGCCCTTACCCCGGACAGGGCCAAGAGACCCAGTACTTC. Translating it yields CASSPYPGQGQETQYF.

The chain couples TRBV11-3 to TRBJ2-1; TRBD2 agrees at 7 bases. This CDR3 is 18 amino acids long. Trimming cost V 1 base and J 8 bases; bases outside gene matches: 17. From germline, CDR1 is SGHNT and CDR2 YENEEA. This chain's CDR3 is CASSLAVGGGRTRDEQFF. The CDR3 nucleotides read TGTGCCAGCAGCTTAGCGGTGGGGGGGGGACGAACACGGGATGAGCAGTTCTTC.

The CDR3 is CASSRDRGGNQPQHF. CDR3 coding DNA: TGTGCCAGCAGCAGAGACAGGGGGGGGAATCAGCCCCAGCATTTT. V usage is TRBV11-2 and J usage is TRBJ1-5; 9 nucleotides agree with TRBD1. Germline V gives CDR1 SGHAT, CDR2 FQNNGV. CDR3 size: 15 residues. After removal of 5 bases from V and 4 bases from J, the junction contained 6 bases not matched to a gene. Using reference TRBV11-2 and TRBJ1-5 for the parts outside the CDR3, the full variable domain is EAGVAQSPRYKIIEKRQSVAFWCNPISGHATLYWYQQILGQGPKLLIQFQNNGVVDDSQLPKDRFSAERLKGVDSTLKIQPAKLEDSAVYLCASSRDRGGNQPQHFGDGTRLSIL.

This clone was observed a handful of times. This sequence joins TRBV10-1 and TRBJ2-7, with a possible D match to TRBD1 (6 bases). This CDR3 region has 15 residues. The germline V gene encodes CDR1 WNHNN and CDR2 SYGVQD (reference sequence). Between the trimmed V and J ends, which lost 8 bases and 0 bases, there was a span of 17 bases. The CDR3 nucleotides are TGCGCCAGCCGTATCAACAGGGAAAGCTCCTACGAGCAGTACTTC. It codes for CASRINRESSYEQYF.